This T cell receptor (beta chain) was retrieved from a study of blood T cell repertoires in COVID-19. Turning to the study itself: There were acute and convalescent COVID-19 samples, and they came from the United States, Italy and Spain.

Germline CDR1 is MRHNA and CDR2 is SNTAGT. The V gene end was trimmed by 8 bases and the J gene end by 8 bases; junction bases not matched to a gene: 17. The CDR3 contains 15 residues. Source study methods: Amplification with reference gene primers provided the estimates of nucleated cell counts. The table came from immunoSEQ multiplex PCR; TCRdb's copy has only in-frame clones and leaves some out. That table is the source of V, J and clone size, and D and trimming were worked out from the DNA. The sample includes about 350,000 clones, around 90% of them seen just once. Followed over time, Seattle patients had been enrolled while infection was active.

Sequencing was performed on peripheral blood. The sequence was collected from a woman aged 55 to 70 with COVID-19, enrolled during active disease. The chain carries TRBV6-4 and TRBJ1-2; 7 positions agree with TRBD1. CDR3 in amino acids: CASRADRAAFGGYTF. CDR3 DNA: TGTGCCAGCCGGGCCGACAGGGCGGCTTTTGGCGGCTACACCTTC.